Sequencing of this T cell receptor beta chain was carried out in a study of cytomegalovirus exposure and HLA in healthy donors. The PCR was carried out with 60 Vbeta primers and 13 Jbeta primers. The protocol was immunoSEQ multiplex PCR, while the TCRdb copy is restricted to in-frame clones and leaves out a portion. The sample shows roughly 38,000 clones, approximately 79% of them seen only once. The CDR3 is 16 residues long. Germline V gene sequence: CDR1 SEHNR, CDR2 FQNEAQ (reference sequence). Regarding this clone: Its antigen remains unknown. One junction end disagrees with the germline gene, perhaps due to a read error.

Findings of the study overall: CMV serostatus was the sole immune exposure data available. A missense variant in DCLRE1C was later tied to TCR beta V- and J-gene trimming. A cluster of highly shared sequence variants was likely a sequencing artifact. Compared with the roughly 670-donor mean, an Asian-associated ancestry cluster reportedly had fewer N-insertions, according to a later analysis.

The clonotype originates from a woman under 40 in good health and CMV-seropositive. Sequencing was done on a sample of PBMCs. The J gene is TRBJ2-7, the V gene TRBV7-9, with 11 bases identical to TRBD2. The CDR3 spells CSSSQASSGRAHEQYF. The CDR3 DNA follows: TGTTCCAGCAGCCAAGCCAGTAGCGGGAGGGCCCACGAGCAGTACTTC.